The text below deals with one TCR beta chain. No antigen is known for it. These data belong to a study of T cell responses to AZD1222 COVID-19 vaccine. The V end was cut by 0 bases, the J end by 6 bases, with 12 bases between. Germline lookup yields CDR1 LGHDT and CDR2 YNNKEL (reference sequence). The CDR3 is 15 residues long. Study-level points and caveats: Of the AZD1222 recipients, only 5 to 7 were seropositive at baseline. The CD4 TCRs associated with vaccination extended across spike and predominated at 160-218 and 743-854. Two AZD1222 doses significantly raised spike-specific TCR breadth and depth over controls. Most donors were white British and more were female, and clonal diversity was possibly underestimated.

The table came from immunoSEQ multiplex PCR; TCRdb's copy has only in-frame clones and leaves some out. This sample lists more than 110,000 clones; its ten largest clones have over 2%. Sequences were obtained from peripheral blood. The receptor was isolated from an adult in good health. The V gene is TRBV3-1 (or the pseudogene TRBV3-2), the J gene TRBJ2-1; no firm D call. The CDR3: CASSQDLVRSNEQFF. As DNA, the CDR3 is TGTGCCAGCAGCCAAGACCTAGTTCGGTCCAATGAGCAGTTCTTC.